This TCR beta chain is from a study of blood T cell repertoires in COVID-19. Overall study: Some COVID-19 samples were acute and others convalescent; all came from the United States, Italy and Spain.

Assignment of participants to cohorts was predicated upon participant-reported clinical history. Source study methods: For nucleated cells, counts were estimated from reference gene primer amplification. Only in-frame clones appear in the TCRdb table, and some are missing; sequencing was by immunoSEQ multiplex PCR. Clone size and V and J calls were adopted from that table, with D and trimming inferred from the DNA. The data contain about 320,000 clones, roughly 90% of them seen just once; the ten biggest clones take up about 2.4%. In the case of this clone: The identical CDR3 is also encoded by other nucleotide sequences in the sample.

Trimming took 4 bases from V and 2 from J; bases not matched to a gene: 2. Per the germline V gene, CDR1 is MDHEN and CDR2 is SYDVKM. CDR3 length: 14 amino acids. This sequence originates from a man in his sixties who had recovered from COVID-19. The sequenced sample consisted of PBMCs or T cells enriched from blood (not recorded which). The genes are TRBV28 and TRBJ1-5, with 7 positions matching TRBD1. CDR3 in DNA: TGTGCCAGCAGTTCAGGACAGGGCAATCAGCCCCAGCATTTT. Its translation is CASSSGQGNQPQHF. The whole variable domain, remainder taken from reference TRBV28 and TRBJ1-5, is DVKVTQSSRYLVKRTGEKVFLECVQDMDHENMFWYRQDPGLGLRLIYFSYDVKMKEKGDIPEGYSVSREKKERFSLILESASTNQTSMYLCASSSGQGNQPQHFGDGTRLSIL.